This T cell receptor (beta chain) is from a study of blood T cell repertoires in COVID-19. Original handling: Cell counts per sample came from amplifying reference gene primers. Profiled with immunoSEQ multiplex PCR; TCRdb holds only in-frame clones, not every one. That table furnishes V, J and clone size, whereas the DNA furnished D and trimming. The sample holds some 120,000 clones, around 82% seen once. This receptor was identified in a woman aged 25 to 39 who had recovered from COVID-19. The sequencing input was peripheral blood.

The CDR3 loop reads CASSQGTQTSREQFF. The CDR3 nucleotides read TGTGCCAGCAGCCAAGGGACTCAGACGAGTAGGGAGCAGTTCTTC. The chain couples TRBV14 to TRBJ2-1; perhaps TRBD2 as D (5 bases). The CDR3 loop spans 15 amino acids. From germline, CDR1 is SGHDN and CDR2 FVKESK. Between the trimmed V and J ends, which lost 1 base and 10 bases, there was a span of 17 bases.